The following is a T cell receptor beta chain sequence with its context. The CDR3 is 15 residues long. After removal of 4 bases from V and 6 bases from J, the junction contained 9 bases not matched to a gene. Germline CDR1 DFQATT, CDR2 SNEGSKA (reference sequence). The data were taken from a study of T cells in Graves' hyperthyroidism and ophthalmopathy. Researchers amplified the TCR beta CDR3 regions from RNA transcripts. The HTBI primer set served for first-round RT-PCR of the TCR CDR3. TCRdb re-called the multiplex PCR reads with MiXCR, one entry per CDR3 protein. The table records more than 600,000 distinct CDR3 sequences, over 15% of them present only once.

The receptor's source is a man between 18 and 29 years old with Graves' hyperthyroidism. The chain combines TRBV20-1 with TRBJ2-3, with TRBD2 identical over 11 bases. Sample: blood. The CDR3 is CSAKLAGDAVDTQYF. The CDR3 DNA sequence: TGCAGTGCTAAACTAGCGGGAGATGCCGTGGATACGCAGTATTTT.